In its sample, the clone carrying this T cell receptor beta chain was seen a few times. RNA transcripts provided the source from which TCR beta CDR3 regions were amplified. Using the HTBI primer set, a first-round RT-PCR was run on the TCR CDR3. One entry per CDR3 protein results from TCRdb running MiXCR on the multiplex PCR reads. The sample holds over 450,000 distinct CDR3 sequences, approximately 17% seen once. This sample was taken from a study of T cells in Graves' hyperthyroidism and ophthalmopathy. V lost 8 bases, J lost 0 bases, and 7 bases lay in between. CDR3 length equals 12 residues. Germline CDR1 ENHRY, CDR2 SYGVKD.

Sequencing input: blood. This receptor was taken from a woman aged 18-29 years with Graves' ophthalmopathy. The chain employs TRBV10-3 and TRBJ1-1, with unresolved D. As DNA, the CDR3 is TGTGCCATCCGGGAGATGAACACTGAAGCTTTCTTT. This gives the protein CAIREMNTEAFF.